This is a list of T cell receptor beta chains from one sample in a study of cytomegalovirus exposure and HLA in healthy donors. Clones were read by immunoSEQ multiplex PCR, and TCRdb kept only the in-frame ones, dropping some. The sample consists of 100,000 or so clones, approximately 80% of them appearing once. The sample comprised PBMCs. The receptor source for this set is a female donor in good health and CMV-seropositive. Each CDR3 is given with its conserved first and last residue. D genes are given only for firm matches. Clone sizes are given selectively: once, few, many, or a class where the clone is expanded.

V gene	D gene	J gene	clone size	CDR3 DNA	CDR3 protein
TRBV7-7	-	TRBJ2-7	-	TGTGCCAGCAGCTTAGGAGACAGCCCATCCTACGAGCAGTACTTC	CASSLGDSPSYEQYF
TRBV7-9	TRBD2	TRBJ2-2	-	TGTTCCAGCAGCTTAGGGGCGGGAGTGACCCCCGGGGAGCTGTTTTTT	CSSSLGAGVTPGELFF
TRBV29-1	-	TRBJ2-7	-	TGCGCTGCCCGGGGAGTCGGCTACGAGCAGTACTTC	CAARGVGYEQYF
TRBV6-6	-	TRBJ2-5	-	TGTGCCAGCAGTTACTCTAGATGGGAGACCCAGTACTTC	CASSYSRWETQYF
TRBV7-9	-	TRBJ1-6	-	TGTTCCAGCAGCCTAGACATCCGATCACCCCTCCACTTT	CSSSLDIRSPLHF
TRBV9	TRBD1	TRBJ2-3	once	TGTGCCAGCAGCGTAAGGGGGACAGGGACTAGCACAGATACGCAGTATTTT	CASSVRGTGTSTDTQYF
TRBV18	-	TRBJ2-2	-	TGTGCCAGCCCCCCCGGTCTTCTAACCAACGCCGGGGAGCTGTTTTTT	CASPPGLLTNAGELFF
TRBV6-5	TRBD1	TRBJ1-1	-	TGTGCCAGCAGTTACGACGGTGGGACAGGAGCTTTCTTT	CASSYDGGTGAFF
TRBV5-4	TRBD2	TRBJ2-7	-	TGTGCCAGCAGTCAGCTAGGCGGGAGTCAGACCGAGCAGTACTTC	CASSQLGGSQTEQYF
TRBV5-6	TRBD1	TRBJ2-7	-	TGTGCCAGCAGCTTGGGCGGGACAGGGGGCTACGAGCAGTACTTC	CASSLGGTGGYEQYF
TRBV2	TRBD1	TRBJ2-7	-	TGTGCCAGCAGTGGTGACAGGGGGCATGACGAGCAGTACTTC	CASSGDRGHDEQYF
TRBV5-1	TRBD1	TRBJ2-7	few	TGCGCCAGCAGCTTATACCCGACAGGGCTCGAGCAGTACTTC	CASSLYPTGLEQYF
TRBV29-1	TRBD1	TRBJ2-7	once	TGCAGCGCCCGAACAGGGACAGAAAACGAGCAGTACTTC	CSARTGTENEQYF
TRBV6-1	-	TRBJ1-5	-	TGTGCCAGCAGTTTCCGGAGGGGCGGCAATCAGCCCCAGCATTTT	CASSFRRGGNQPQHF
TRBV7-2	TRBD2	TRBJ2-1	few	TGTGCCAGCAGTTTAGCGGGAGTAAATGAGCAGTTCTTC	CASSLAGVNEQFF
TRBV5-1	-	TRBJ2-5	-	TGCGCCAGCAGCTTGGCCGCGAACCAAGAGACCCAGTACTTC	CASSLAANQETQYF
TRBV19	-	TRBJ2-7	few	TGTGCCAGTAGTATAGGGCTAGCGCACTCCTACGAGCAGTACTTC	CASSIGLAHSYEQYF
TRBV19	-	TRBJ2-5	-	TGTGCCAGTAGCGACAGGCCCCTAGAGACCCAGTACTTC	CASSDRPLETQYF
TRBV18	TRBD1	TRBJ2-7	-	TGTGCAACGGGGCAGGGGGCGAACGAGCAGTACTTC	CATGQGANEQYF
TRBV19	-	TRBJ2-7	-	TGTGCCAGTAGTATTGGGGACACCAACCAGGTCTTC	CASSIGDTNQVF
TRBV2	TRBD2	TRBJ2-2	-	TGTGCCAGCCTGCTAGCGGGAGGCGGGGAGCTGTTTTTT	CASLLAGGGELFF
TRBV6-5	-	TRBJ1-1	-	TGTGCCAGCACCAGGGGTGGGACTGAAGCTTTCTTT	CASTRGGTEAFF
TRBV18	-	TRBJ1-4	few	TGTGCCAGCTCACCCCTGGCATACCGGGACACAATACCTGCAACTAATGAAAAACTGTTTTTT	CASSPLAYRDTIPATNEKLFF
TRBV5-4	-	TRBJ2-3	once	TGTGCCAGCAGCACTACAGGTCCTGATACGCAGTATTTT	CASSTTGPDTQYF
TRBV7-8	TRBD1	TRBJ2-7	-	TGTGCCAGCAGCTCAAAACCAACGGGACAGGGGTTCGAGCAGTACTTC	CASSSKPTGQGFEQYF